This TCR beta chain was captured by sequencing in a study of T cells in Graves' hyperthyroidism and ophthalmopathy (dated by TCRdb to 2018 to 2020). General notes on the study: Peripheral blood was sampled at the time of initial diagnosis, prior to any treatment. To identify distinguishing TCR V-J signatures, a discovery cohort of 100 patients was used, comprising fewer than 45 with Graves' ophthalmopathy and around 57 with stable Graves' hyperthyroidism. An independent validation cohort of fewer than 20 hyperthyroidism patients and 15 or so patients who later progressed to ophthalmopathy tested prospective prediction of ophthalmopathy. The 85 to 100 discovery patients were randomly split 7:3 into training and test sets. The study also compared thyroid tissue and blood T-cell repertoires from a handful of Graves' hyperthyroidism patients. Following sampling, methimazole starting at 30 mg daily was given to hyperthyroidism patients, and high-dose intravenous methylprednisolone was given to ophthalmopathy patients. The paper reports TCR Vbeta CDR3 sequencing of about 140 peripheral blood samples: some 44 ophthalmopathy, fewer than 85 hyperthyroidism and around 17 progressor patients.

This clonotype was seen ten or more times. Its recognized antigen is unknown. No base quality values were provided; no much bigger clone lies one nucleotide off. TCR beta CDR3 regions were amplified from RNA transcripts. A first-round RT-PCR of the TCR CDR3 used the HTBI primer set with the Qiagen OneStep RT-PCR kit. The libraries were constructed in a second round of multiplex PCR and then size-selected and purified. Sequencing of the libraries was done on an Illumina HiSeq2000 using paired-end 100 bp reads. The authors' pipeline ran thus. SOAPnuke was used to process the raw data, throwing out any read that contained adapters or uncalled bases, had a mean Phred below 15, or lacked an exact constant-primer or identifier match. COPE v1.2.5 was used to merge high-quality paired reads, and clonotypes were defined as unique nucleotide sequences. MiTCR v1.1 was used to align clonotypes to the IMGT TRBV, TRBD and TRBJ reference segments. The analysis included only V-J combinations with a frequency above 0.0001, which together covered approximately 99% of the repertoires. A TCS score was defined as the ratio of F50 (clonal expansion) to E x V (chaos), with BLOSUM62-based TCRdist applied between CDR3 peptides within each V-J. Welch's t-statistics and random forest reduced 450 to 600 V-J features to 13, which were used in a naive Bayes classifier (R e1071). TCRdb redid the processing of the public reads, applying fastp at Q25 and MiXCR, and retained in-frame beta chains. Entries are consolidated by CDR3 protein sequence, retaining the most common genes and DNA. The V and J calls and clone size are TCRdb's, not the authors'. This sample is represented by approximately 590,000 distinct CDR3 sequences; around 14% of them were singletons. The leading ten clones occupy less than 9.5% of the sample.

Stable Graves' hyperthyroidism was defined as the absence of progression to ophthalmopathy over 18 months of follow-up. Hyperthyroidism patients were newly diagnosed, with disease duration under 2 months, and aged 18 to 65 years. The study excluded patients with uncontrolled infections, other autoimmune diseases, pregnancy or lactation. Diagnoses were based on clinical symptoms, serum thyroxine and TRAb, thyroid ultrasound and orbital computed tomography. Ficoll-Paque density gradient centrifugation was used to isolate PBMCs from around 10 ml of fresh peripheral blood. Total RNA was extracted with Trizol reagent, and quality was checked on an Agilent 2100 Bioanalyzer. The investigation overall reported the following: In cross-validation, a model built on a 13 V-J signature told ophthalmopathy apart from stable hyperthyroidism with just under 90% sensitivity and about 81% specificity, and in testing the same model reached 80%/75%. No statistical method was used to set the sample size in advance, and investigators knew the group allocation. In validation, progression to ophthalmopathy was predicted by the model with almost 71% sensitivity and 72.22% specificity, a median of roughly 6 months before onset. Blood samples also contained most of the expanded thyroid clonotypes (frequency above 0.001), which suggests that blood repertoires may reflect thyroid immune responses.

V loses 2 bases of germline sequence and J loses 2 bases, and the interval between the two ends is 13 bases. CDR1 KGHSH and CDR2 LQKENI are derived from the germline V gene. The CDR3 covers 16 residues, taking in both the cysteine and the phenylalanine. Only the CDR3 DNA stays, 48 bases, in frame from base 1. The source material was blood. The clonotype originates from a woman between 25 and 40 years old with Graves' hyperthyroidism. Recombination linked TRBV18 to TRBJ2-1; the D gene identity is not certain. The CDR3 amino acid sequence is: CASSPIITDTYNEQFF. The DNA sequence follows: TGTGCCAGCTCACCAATTATAACCGACACCTACAATGAGCAGTTCTTC.